Shown below are 13 T cell receptor beta chains from a single sample sequenced in a study of spatial heterogeneity in lung cancer. The sample's time point: sample taken at primary tumor resection. TCRdb fed the 5' RACE reads into MiXCR, producing one record per CDR3 protein. The sample has around 9,800 distinct CDR3 sequences, over 6% seen once; the top ten hold 28%. Sequenced here: PBMCs, sampled at surgery. The receptors originated from a male donor with early-stage non-small cell lung cancer.

This clonotype was counted at least ten times. The chain combines TRBV2 with TRBJ1-4, with D maybe TRBD1 (5 bases). Germline V gene data show CDR1 as SNHLY and CDR2 as FYNNEI. Trimming removed 2 bases at V and 8 bases at J, with 15 bases between. The length of the CDR3 is 15 residues. CDR3 protein: CASSERGRAGEKLFF. In DNA, the CDR3 is TGTGCCAGCAGTGAAAGGGGCAGGGCGGGCGAAAAACTGTTTTTT.

This clonotype came up many times. The rearrangement uses TRBV11-2 and TRBJ2-7, with 8 bases lining up with TRBD2. The CDR3 sequence is 15 residues long. V trimming: 5 bases; J trimming: 2 bases; junction bases outside the gene matches: 8. Germline assignment: CDR1 SGHAT and CDR2 FQNNGV. The CDR3 spells CASSPEGLGTYEQYF. The CDR3 DNA is TGTGCCAGCAGCCCCGAGGGACTAGGAACCTACGAGCAGTACTTC.

On this clonotype itself: It may be a read error: a sequence one base away is much more abundant. The chain employs TRBV20-1 and TRBJ2-3; TRBD2 matches 10 bases. The CDR3 consists of 15 residues. J lost 2 bases, V lost 5 bases, and 7 bases had no gene match. Looked up from germline, CDR1 is DFQATT and CDR2 is SNEGSKA (reference sequence). The CDR3 reads CSAEPSGGATDTQYF. The DNA of the CDR3 is TGCAGTGCTGAACCCAGCGGGGGGGCCACAGATACGCAGTATTTT.

This clonotype occurred many times. The CDR3 here is CASASLAGPYNEQFF. For the CDR3, the DNA is TGTGCCAGCGCCTCTCTAGCGGGGCCCTACAATGAGCAGTTCTTC. V gene TRBV11-2 combines with J gene TRBJ2-1, with 9 bases matching TRBD2. This CDR3 comprises 15 residues. The germline gives CDR1 SGHAT, CDR2 FQNNGV. V shed 8 bases, J shed 2 bases, and the junction held 7 bases outside the gene matches. Full variable domain (missing parts from reference TRBV11-2 and TRBJ2-1): EAGVAQSPRYKIIEKRQSVAFWCNPISGHATLYWYQQILGQGPKLLIQFQNNGVVDDSQLPKDRFSAERLKGVDSTLKIQPAKLEDSAVYLCASASLAGPYNEQFFGPGTRLTVL.

This clonotype was seen many times. V and J are TRBV19 and TRBJ1-1; D is ambiguous. CDR1 LNHDA and CDR2 SQIVND come from the germline V gene (reference sequence). V lost 10 bases and J 1 base, leaving 19 bases between the germline ends. CDR3 length: 15 amino acids. The DNA for the CDR3 is TGTGCCACCGATGGGAGTCCAAGGCGGAACACTGAAGCTTTCTTT. Its translation is CATDGSPRRNTEAFF.

The chain carries TRBV25-1 and TRBJ2-7, with a weak D call TRBD2 (5 bases). The CDR3 is made up of 11 amino acids. The V gene's germline CDR1 is MGHDK and CDR2 SYGVNS. Trimming took 5 bases from V and 3 from J, leaving 5 bases between them. CDR3 nucleotides: TGTGCCAGCAGTCGGGGCTACGAGCAGTACTTC. Its protein is CASSRGYEQYF.

This clonotype is categorized as medium-sized. V gene TRBV29-1 combines with J gene TRBJ1-1; D remains unclear. The CDR3 is 12 amino acids. V was clipped by 6 bases and J by 1 base, with 9 bases between them. Germline assignment: CDR1 SQVTM and CDR2 ANQGSEA. CDR3 sequence: CSVRRENTEAFF. CDR3 bases: TGCAGCGTACGACGGGAGAACACTGAAGCTTTCTTT.

This clonotype showed up just a few times. This chain's CDR3 is CASRPSGTVSYEQYF. CDR3 nucleotides: TGTGCCAGCAGACCCTCCGGGACGGTCTCCTACGAGCAGTACTTC. The chain has TRBV7-2 and TRBJ2-7, with D possibly called TRBD1 or TRBD2 (5 bases each). V gave up 6 bases and J gave up 0 bases, with 15 bases separating them. The CDR3 totals 15 residues. Germline lookup yields CDR1 SGHTA and CDR2 FQGNSA. The whole variable domain, filled in from reference TRBV7-2 and TRBJ2-7, reads GAGVSQSPSNKVTEKGKDVELRCDPISGHTALYWYRQSLGQGLEFLIYFQGNSAPDKSGLPSDRFSAERTGGSVSTLTIQRTQQEDSAVYLCASRPSGTVSYEQYFGPGTRLTVT.

This clonotype appeared a few times. CDR3 nucleotide sequence: TGTGCCAGCATCCTTGCGGCCCTAAACTTCTTAGTTTCTCAGTTCTTC. Translation: CASILAALNFLVSQFF. This rearrangement joins TRBV27 to TRBJ2-1; D unresolved. The CDR3 runs to 16 residues. Deletions cut 7 bases from V and 13 bases from J, with 29 bases between. In germline, CDR1 is MNHEY, CDR2 SMNVEV (reference sequence).

This clonotype is judged medium-sized (0.01 to 0.1%). The rearrangement joins TRBV5-4 to TRBJ2-3; weak D call: TRBD1 (6 bases). The CDR3 length is 14 residues. In germline, CDR1 is SGHNT, CDR2 YYREEE (reference sequence). The ends were cut back, 4 bases at V and 3 bases at J, with 12 bases in the middle. The CDR3 DNA follows: TGTGCCAGCAGCGTAACAGGGCCGACAGATACGCAGTATTTT. Its translation: CASSVTGPTDTQYF.

Within the sample, this clonotype is medium-sized. The chain employs TRBV14 and TRBJ2-5; D gene unclear. V was cut by 5 bases and J by 5 bases, with 9 bases left in between. There are 12 residues in the CDR3. Germline V gene sequence: CDR1 SGHDN, CDR2 FVKESK. In nucleotides, the CDR3 is TGTGCCAGCAGCTCCTCAAGGGAGACCCAGTACTTC. Translating it yields CASSSSRETQYF.

The gene calls are TRBV24-1 and TRBJ2-1; no firm D call. Trimming stripped 1 base from V and 8 bases from J, with 8 bases between. This CDR3 spans 13 amino acids. CDR1 KGHDR and CDR2 SFDVKD come from the germline V gene. DNA of the CDR3: TGTGCCACCAGTGATTTTGGAGTCTATGAGCAGTTCTTC. It encodes CATSDFGVYEQFF.

There are many counts of this clonotype. This chain links TRBV28 with TRBJ2-5; D tentatively reads TRBD1 or TRBD2 (6 bases each). The CDR3 length is 15 residues. Deletions cut 6 bases from V and 5 bases from J, with 19 bases between. The germline V gene has CDR1 MDHEN and CDR2 SYDVKM. The CDR3 loop reads CASRKPGARWETQYF. Here the CDR3 DNA reads TGTGCCAGCAGAAAGCCGGGGGCCCGTTGGGAGACCCAGTACTTC. The whole variable domain, filled in from reference TRBV28 and TRBJ2-5, reads DVKVTQSSRYLVKRTGEKVFLECVQDMDHENMFWYRQDPGLGLRLIYFSYDVKMKEKGDIPEGYSVSREKKERFSLILESASTNQTSMYLCASRKPGARWETQYFGPGTRLLVL.